These T cell receptor beta chains were read from a single sample in a study of shared clonotypes between healthy human individuals. The data were produced by immunoSEQ multiplex PCR, yet TCRdb's version contains in-frame clones alone and is incomplete. Among about 2.1 million clones listed, 93% were seen once. The sequencing input was naive CD8+ T cells from PBMCs. Receptor source: a young man in good health. Some clones in this sample may be carry-over from other donors' samples. CDR3s include the opening cysteine and the closing phenylalanine or tryptophan. The D gene is left open where the match is weak. The listing skips clone size in some rows; elsewhere it reads once, few, many or a size class.

cdr3_aa,cdr3_nt,d_call,j_call,clone_size,v_call
CASSQNPPLLGNNEQFF,TGTGCCAGCAGCCAAAATCCCCCTTTACTTGGAAACAATGAGCAGTTCTTC,.,TRBJ2-1,.,TRBV7-2
CSVDLQGSANEQFF,TGCAGCGTTGACCTACAGGGAAGTGCGAATGAGCAGTTCTTC,.,TRBJ2-1,.,TRBV29-1
CASSGRTSGIIHEQYF,TGTGCCAGCAGCGGCCGGACTAGCGGGATAATTCACGAGCAGTACTTC,TRBD2,TRBJ2-7,.,TRBV4-2
CASSQATRTEQFF,TGTGCCAGCAGCCAAGCCACAAGGACTGAGCAGTTCTTC,.,TRBJ2-1,.,TRBV7-9
CASSYSRGLSDTQYF,TGTGCCAGCAGTTACTCGAGGGGGTTATCAGATACGCAGTATTTT,.,TRBJ2-3,.,TRBV6-5
CATGGTGDNEQFF,TGTGCCACCGGGGGGACAGGGGACAATGAGCAGTTCTTC,TRBD1,TRBJ2-1,.,TRBV6-6
CASSSPSVPEIPGNTIYF,TGCGCCAGCAGCTCTCCGAGCGTTCCGGAGATCCCTGGAAACACCATATATTTT,.,TRBJ1-3,.,TRBV5-1
CATSGPRSTEQFF,TGTGCCACCAGCGGCCCGCGGAGTACTGAGCAGTTCTTC,.,TRBJ2-1,.,TRBV15
CASSPSPGSGIDYEQYF,TGTGCCAGCAGTCCATCGCCCGGTAGCGGGATCGACTACGAGCAGTACTTC,TRBD2,TRBJ2-7,.,TRBV27
CASSLTGSEQYF,TGTGCCAGCAGCCTAACAGGGAGCGAGCAGTACTTC,.,TRBJ2-7,.,TRBV11-2
CASSFVPGSSYEQYF,TGTGCCAGCAGTTTTGTACCCGGTTCCTCCTACGAGCAGTACTTC,.,TRBJ2-7,once,TRBV27
CASSPMRDTIYF,TGTGCCAGCAGCCCTATGCGAGACACCATATATTTT,.,TRBJ1-3,.,TRBV14
CASSDDRYYGYTF,TGTGCCAGCAGCGACGACAGGTACTATGGCTACACCTTC,.,TRBJ1-2,.,TRBV7-9
CASRGFLWEQYF,TGTGCCAGCCGGGGTTTTTTGTGGGAGCAGTACTTC,.,TRBJ2-7,.,TRBV25-1
CASSIDSHGSGEQYF,TGTGCCAGTAGTATAGATAGTCATGGCAGCGGCGAGCAGTACTTC,.,TRBJ2-7,.,TRBV19
CAWMGPGEHEQFF,TGTGCCTGGATGGGACCAGGGGAGCATGAGCAGTTCTTC,.,TRBJ2-1,.,TRBV30
CASSSPGRSPENTQYF,TGTGCCAGCAGCTCCCCCGGGAGGTCCCCCGAGAATACGCAGTATTTT,TRBD2,TRBJ2-3,.,TRBV7-9
CSVGQGNEQFF,TGCAGCGTTGGACAGGGCAATGAGCAGTTCTTC,TRBD1,TRBJ2-1,.,TRBV29-1
CASSQGPDLRGELFF,TGCGCCAGCAGCCAAGGACCGGACCTTAGGGGGGAGCTGTTTTTT,.,TRBJ2-2,.,TRBV4-1
CASSLGLAGGPYNEQFF,TGTGCCAGCAGCCTGGGACTAGCGGGAGGACCTTACAATGAGCAGTTCTTC,TRBD2,TRBJ2-1,.,TRBV7-9
CASSIAYEQYF,TGTGCCAGCAGTATCGCCTACGAGCAGTACTTC,.,TRBJ2-7,.,TRBV7-9
CAAGGFSYEQYF,TGTGCCGCGGGGGGGTTCTCCTACGAGCAGTACTTC,TRBD2,TRBJ2-7,.,TRBV6-5
CASSLAPTGGSYEQYF,TGCGCCAGCAGCTTGGCCCCGACAGGGGGTTCCTACGAGCAGTACTTC,TRBD1,TRBJ2-7,.,TRBV5-1
CASSSIHEQYF,TGTGCCAGCAGCTCAATCCACGAGCAGTACTTC,.,TRBJ2-7,.,TRBV7-9
CASSSRASGGYEQYF,TGTGCCAGCAGTTCCAGAGCCTCCGGGGGCTACGAGCAGTACTTC,.,TRBJ2-7,.,TRBV27
CASTRTSGSSEQYF,TGCGCCAGCACCCGGACTAGCGGGAGCTCCGAGCAGTACTTC,TRBD2,TRBJ2-7,.,TRBV5-1
CASSSPTGTVFYEQYF,TGTGCCAGCAGCTCTCCGACCGGGACAGTCTTCTACGAGCAGTACTTC,TRBD1,TRBJ2-7,.,TRBV7-2
CASSRTEGLIGYTF,TGTGCCAGCAGTAGGACAGAGGGACTTATCGGCTACACCTTC,.,TRBJ1-2,.,TRBV7-9
CASSPTDGLYEQYF,TGCGCCAGCAGCCCGACAGATGGCTTATACGAGCAGTACTTC,.,TRBJ2-7,.,TRBV4-1
CASSLTSGFEQYF,TGTGCCAGCAGTCTGACTAGCGGGTTCGAGCAGTACTTC,TRBD2,TRBJ2-7,.,TRBV27
CASSPGFEAFF,TGTGCCAGCAGCCCCGGATTTGAAGCTTTCTTT,.,TRBJ1-1,few,TRBV7-9
CASSPRDAKGYTF,TGCGCCAGCAGCCCACGGGACGCGAAGGGCTACACCTTC,.,TRBJ1-2,.,TRBV4-1
CASSLDAGNYEQYF,TGTGCCAGCAGCTTGGATGCAGGAAACTACGAGCAGTACTTC,.,TRBJ2-7,.,TRBV5-4
CSVTTGNTEAFF,TGCAGCGTGACCACCGGGAACACTGAAGCTTTCTTT,.,TRBJ1-1,.,TRBV29-1
CASSLRNEPEQYF,TGTGCCAGCAGCTTAAGGAATGAGCCCGAGCAGTACTTC,.,TRBJ2-7,.,TRBV7-8
CASSSRLAGALDTQYF,TGCGCCAGCAGCTCGCGACTAGCGGGAGCCCTAGATACGCAGTATTTT,TRBD2,TRBJ2-3,.,TRBV5-1
CAWSVGQGVNTEAFF,TGTGCCTGGAGTGTGGGGCAGGGGGTAAACACTGAAGCTTTCTTT,TRBD1,TRBJ1-1,.,TRBV30
CASSQDGGGNQPQHF,TGCGCCAGCAGCCAAGATGGGGGCGGCAATCAGCCCCAGCATTTT,.,TRBJ1-5,.,TRBV4-3
CASSSPSGGPRETQYF,TGCGCCAGCAGTTCCCCTAGCGGGGGCCCCCGGGAGACCCAGTACTTC,TRBD2,TRBJ2-5,once,TRBV10-2
CASSSTALAGGLYNEQFF,TGTGCCAGCAGCTCGACAGCGCTAGCGGGAGGGCTTTACAATGAGCAGTTCTTC,TRBD2,TRBJ2-1,.,TRBV7-9
CASSLSRGAFYEQYF,TGTGCCAGCAGTTTATCCAGGGGAGCCTTCTACGAGCAGTACTTC,.,TRBJ2-7,.,TRBV27